This record covers a single TCR beta chain. This record comes from a study of patients and donors after allogeneic stem cell transplantation. TCRdb passed the RT-PCR reads through MiXCR, listing each CDR3 protein once. Here the sample spans over 350,000 distinct CDR3 sequences, approximately 16% being singletons. Trimming shortened V by 5 bases and J by 1 base, and 8 bases separated the two germline ends. Germline V gene lookup returns CDR1 LNHDA and CDR2 SQIVND (reference sequence). The CDR3 sequence is 14 residues long. Sequencing was performed on blood, either unsorted or a sorted T cell fraction (not recorded which). The TCR originated in a human donor who was either an allogeneic HSCT recipient or a stem cell or donor lymphocyte infusion donor (not recorded which). It is not recorded whose cells these are; they may come from a transplant donor. The genes are TRBV19 and TRBJ2-2; no definite D call. For the CDR3, the DNA is TGTGCCAGTAGTTGGCGGTTGAACACCGGGGAGCTGTTTTTT. Protein: CASSWRLNTGELFF.